Sequencing of this TCR beta chain was carried out in a study of CD8 T cells in Susac syndrome. Study-wide context: Within the sequenced group of Susac syndrome patients, roughly six showed active disease and eight were in remission. At the time of blood draw, patients with Susac syndrome were therapy-naive, receiving corticosteroids, or receiving intravenous immunoglobulin alone.

General study points: There was no clonal expansion in the CD4+ T cell repertoires of Susac syndrome.

Germline assignment: CDR1 SGDLS and CDR2 YYNGEE. Trimming left V 0 bases short and J 0 bases short, with 11 bases between. The CDR3 length is 16 residues. While CD8+ and CD4+ T cells were isolated negatively, TEMRA cells were enriched by FACS. Worth noting for this clonotype: Antigen: not known.

Random hexamers were used to reverse transcribe an amount of about 0.45 to 1 ug RNA. TCRdb fed the immunoSEQ multiplex PCR reads into MiXCR, producing one record per CDR3 protein. The sample shows approximately 190,000 distinct CDR3 sequences, 95% of them seen only once. The sequence was collected from a human donor with Susac syndrome. Sequencing was performed on CD4+ T cells from PBMCs. This rearrangement joins TRBV9 to TRBJ2-3, with D possibly called TRBD1 or TRBD2 (5 bases each). The CDR3 loop reads CASSVGSGHSTDTQYF. The CDR3 DNA reads TGTGCCAGCAGCGTAGGTTCGGGGCATAGCACAGATACGCAGTATTTT.